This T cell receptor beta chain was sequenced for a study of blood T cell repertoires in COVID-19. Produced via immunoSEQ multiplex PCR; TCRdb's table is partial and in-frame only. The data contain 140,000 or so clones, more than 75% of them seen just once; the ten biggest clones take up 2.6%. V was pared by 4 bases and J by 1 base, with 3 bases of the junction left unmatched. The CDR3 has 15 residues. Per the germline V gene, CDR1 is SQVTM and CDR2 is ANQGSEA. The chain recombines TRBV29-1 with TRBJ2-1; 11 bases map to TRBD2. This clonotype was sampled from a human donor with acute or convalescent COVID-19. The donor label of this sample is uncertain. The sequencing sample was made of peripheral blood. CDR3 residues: CSVVPSGGSYNEQFF. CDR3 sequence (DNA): TGCAGCGTTGTTCCTAGCGGGGGGTCCTACAATGAGCAGTTCTTC.